This T cell receptor beta chain was identified during a study of cytomegalovirus exposure and HLA in healthy donors. Study summary: As released early, the data held approximately 80 million unique TCRs from HLA-typed donors. Of the donors genotyped, about 390 in all, 75% to 85% fell in the Caucasian-associated ancestry cluster. Study-wide points: The study labeled fewer than 200 TCR beta chains cytomegalovirus-associated. The classifier was said to identify cytomegalovirus status with high specificity and sensitivity.

The PCR used 60 Vbeta and 13 Jbeta primers. Repertoires were generated with immunoSEQ multiplex PCR, while TCRdb's copy carries only in-frame clones and drops some. The sample lists 200,000 or so clones, 70% to 85% seen once, with 3% to 4% in the top ten. Details on this clone: Its antigen is not known.

CDR1 is SGDLS, CDR2 YYNGEE, per germline. This CDR3 is built from 16 residues. Unmatched junction bases numbered 11, after V lost 3 bases and J lost 7 bases. Material: PBMCs. J is TRBJ2-1 and V is TRBV9; TRBD1 matches 9 bases. The sequence derives from a male donor in good health and CMV-seronegative. The DNA for the CDR3 is TGTGCCAGCAGCGCAACGGGGACAGGGCAATCGAATGAGCAGTTCTTC. It yields the protein CASSATGTGQSNEQFF.